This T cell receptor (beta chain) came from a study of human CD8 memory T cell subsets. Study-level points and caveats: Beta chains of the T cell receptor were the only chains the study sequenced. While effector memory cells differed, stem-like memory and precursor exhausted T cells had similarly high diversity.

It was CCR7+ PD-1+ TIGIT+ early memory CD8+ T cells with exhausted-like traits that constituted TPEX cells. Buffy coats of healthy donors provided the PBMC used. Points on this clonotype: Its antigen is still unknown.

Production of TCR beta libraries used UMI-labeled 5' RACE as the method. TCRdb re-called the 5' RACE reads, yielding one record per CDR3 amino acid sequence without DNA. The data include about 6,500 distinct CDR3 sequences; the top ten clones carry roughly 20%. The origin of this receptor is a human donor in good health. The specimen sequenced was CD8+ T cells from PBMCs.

The CDR3 loop reads CASSLLGNTGELFF. This rearrangement joins TRBV12-3 or TRBV12-4 to TRBJ2-2. The CDR3 length is 14 residues.